Given below is one T cell receptor (beta chain) in context. The specificity of this receptor is unknown. Base qualities are not recorded, but no much larger clone differs from it by a single base. Trimmed from V: 3 bases; trimmed from J: 7 bases; junction bases lacking a gene match: 22. Taken from cysteine to phenylalanine, the CDR3 has 21 residues. Left in the record is the CDR3 DNA by itself, 63 bases read in frame from the first base. The germline V gene encodes CDR1 KGHDR and CDR2 SFDVKD. The data belong to a study of blood T cell repertoires in COVID-19 (dated by TCRdb to the early 2020s). Study-level background: Samples from collaborators originated in the United States, Italy and Spain and spanned both the acute and convalescent phases of COVID-19. Where HLA class I and class II types were available, the types were taken from metadata supplied by the sample provider, not from assay-based typing. Nearly every sample came with metadata listing a de-identified subject ID, COVID-19 status, age in years and sex. The prospective study material was composed of cDNA or gDNA derived from T cells, B-cell-depleted T cells, or PBMCs. The dataset comprised deeply sampled blood TCRbeta repertoires from subjects exposed to, actively infected with, or recovered from COVID-19. The repertoires were released in a freely available public database meant as a resource for research on the immune response to SARS-CoV-2. Samples were obtained from the ongoing ImmuneRACE study (first 160 participants) and from 1,254 subjects provided by 6 global collaborators.

Another Seattle source contributed samples from volunteer blood donors who had recovered from COVID-19. The collaborating institutions used their own protocols to collect whole blood in K2EDTA tubes. Collaborator samples were shipped for TCRbeta analysis as frozen whole blood, isolated PBMCs, or DNA extracted from either sample type. Findings and caveats that apply to the study as a whole: The amount of clinical and demographic metadata varied by source and participant and was provided uncurated.

TCRbeta CDR3 regions were amplified from genomic DNA using the immunoSEQ Assay, a bias-controlled multiplex PCR. In the source study's methods: The number of nucleated cells in each sample was estimated by amplification of reference gene primers within the assay. To quantify the absolute abundance of each unique TCRbeta CDR3 rearrangement, sequence reads were collapsed and filtered. For each sample, productive Simpson clonality was calculated as the square root of Simpson's diversity index across productive rearrangements. As stored in TCRdb, this immuneACCESS dataset retains in-frame rearrangements with V and J assigned. A fraction of the clones does not appear; measured against another copy, unresolved V genes explain less than half of the discrepancy, and the remainder lacks a known reason. That table is the source of V, J and clone size, and D and trimming were worked out from the DNA. This sample gives over 250,000 clones in total; 83% of them show up just once. The ten largest clones take up over 8.5% of the sample.

Sequences were obtained from peripheral blood. This receptor was identified in a woman aged 45-59 years who had recovered from COVID-19. The rearrangement joined TRBV24-1 to TRBJ2-2; 10 nucleotides in the junction match TRBD1. The DNA sequence reads TGTGCCACCAGTGATACCCCGGGACAGGGGTTGTCGGGTAACAAGGGCGGGGAGCTGTTTTTT. The encoded protein is CATSDTPGQGLSGNKGGELFF.